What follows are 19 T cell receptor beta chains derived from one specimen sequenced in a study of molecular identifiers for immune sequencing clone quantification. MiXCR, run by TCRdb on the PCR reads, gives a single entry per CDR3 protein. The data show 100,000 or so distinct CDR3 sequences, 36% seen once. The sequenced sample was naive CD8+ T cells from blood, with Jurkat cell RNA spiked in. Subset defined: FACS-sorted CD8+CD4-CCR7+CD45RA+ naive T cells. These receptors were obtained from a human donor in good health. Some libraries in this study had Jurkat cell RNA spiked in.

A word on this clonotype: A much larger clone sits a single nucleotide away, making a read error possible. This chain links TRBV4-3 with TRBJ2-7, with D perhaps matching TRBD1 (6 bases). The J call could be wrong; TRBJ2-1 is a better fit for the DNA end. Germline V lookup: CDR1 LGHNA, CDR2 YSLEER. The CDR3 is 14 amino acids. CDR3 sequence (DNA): TGCGCCAGCAGCCAAGTCGTGGGGGCCTACGAGCAGTTCTTC. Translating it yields CASSQVVGAYEQFF.

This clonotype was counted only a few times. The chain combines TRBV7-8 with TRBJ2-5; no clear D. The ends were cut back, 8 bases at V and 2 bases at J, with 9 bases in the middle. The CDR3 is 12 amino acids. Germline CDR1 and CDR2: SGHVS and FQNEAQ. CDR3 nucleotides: TGTGCCAGCTCACTTCCGCAAGAGACCCAGTACTTC. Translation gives CASSLPQETQYF.

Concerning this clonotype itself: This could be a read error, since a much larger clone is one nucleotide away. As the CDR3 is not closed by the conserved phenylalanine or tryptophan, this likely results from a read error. CDR3 in amino acids: CASSQTPNQPQHI. The CDR3 DNA follows: TGTGCCAGCAGCCAGACCCCCAATCAGCCCCAGCATATT. The chain links TRBV7-9 to TRBJ1-5; the D is unclear. Germline values: CDR1 SEHNR, CDR2 FQNEAQ (reference sequence). CDR3 length: 13 residues. V shed 5 bases and J shed 3 bases, with 8 bases lying between them.

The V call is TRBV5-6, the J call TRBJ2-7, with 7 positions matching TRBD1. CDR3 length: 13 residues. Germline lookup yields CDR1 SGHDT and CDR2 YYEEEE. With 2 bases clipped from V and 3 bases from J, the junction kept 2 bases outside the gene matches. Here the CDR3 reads CASSFPGGYEQYF. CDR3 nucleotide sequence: TGTGCCAGCAGCTTTCCAGGGGGCTACGAGCAGTACTTC.

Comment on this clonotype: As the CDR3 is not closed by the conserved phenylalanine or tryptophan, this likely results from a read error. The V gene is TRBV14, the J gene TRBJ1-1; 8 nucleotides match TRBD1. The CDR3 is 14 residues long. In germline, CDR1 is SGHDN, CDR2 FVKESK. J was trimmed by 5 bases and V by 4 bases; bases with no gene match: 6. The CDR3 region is CASSPDRGYTEAFY. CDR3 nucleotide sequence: TGTGCCAGCAGCCCCGACAGGGGTTATACTGAAGCTTTCTAT.

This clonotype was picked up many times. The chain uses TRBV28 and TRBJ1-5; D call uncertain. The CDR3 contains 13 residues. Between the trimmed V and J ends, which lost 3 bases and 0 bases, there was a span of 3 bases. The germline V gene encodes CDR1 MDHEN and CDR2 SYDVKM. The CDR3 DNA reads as TGTGCCAGCAGTTTTGGTAGCAATCAGCCCCAGCATTTT. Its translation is CASSFGSNQPQHF.

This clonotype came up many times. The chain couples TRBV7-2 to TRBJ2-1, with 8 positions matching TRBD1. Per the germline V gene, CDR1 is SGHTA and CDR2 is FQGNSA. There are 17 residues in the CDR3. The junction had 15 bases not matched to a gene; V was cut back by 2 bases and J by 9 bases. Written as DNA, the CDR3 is TGTGCCAGCAGCTTAATCCTGACAGGGGATTGGTATACTGAGCAGTTCTTC. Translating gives CASSLILTGDWYTEQFF.

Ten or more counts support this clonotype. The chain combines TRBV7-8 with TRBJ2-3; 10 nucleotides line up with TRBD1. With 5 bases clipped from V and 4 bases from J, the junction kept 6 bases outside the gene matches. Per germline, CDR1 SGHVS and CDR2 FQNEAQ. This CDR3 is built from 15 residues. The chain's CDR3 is CASSVMTGGPDTQYF. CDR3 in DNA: TGTGCCAGCAGCGTCATGACAGGGGGCCCAGATACGCAGTATTTT.

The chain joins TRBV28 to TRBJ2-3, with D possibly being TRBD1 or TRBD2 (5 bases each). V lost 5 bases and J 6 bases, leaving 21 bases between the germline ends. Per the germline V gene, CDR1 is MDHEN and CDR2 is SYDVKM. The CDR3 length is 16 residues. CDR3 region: CASSPPQMGVPDTQYF. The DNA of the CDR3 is TGTGCCAGCAGTCCCCCTCAGATGGGGGTTCCTGATACGCAGTATTTT.

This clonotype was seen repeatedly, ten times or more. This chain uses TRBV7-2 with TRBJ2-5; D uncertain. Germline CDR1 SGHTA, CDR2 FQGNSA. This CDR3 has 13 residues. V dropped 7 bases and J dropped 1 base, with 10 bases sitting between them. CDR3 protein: CASTPGLQETQYF. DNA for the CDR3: TGTGCCAGCACCCCGGGCCTCCAAGAGACCCAGTACTTC.

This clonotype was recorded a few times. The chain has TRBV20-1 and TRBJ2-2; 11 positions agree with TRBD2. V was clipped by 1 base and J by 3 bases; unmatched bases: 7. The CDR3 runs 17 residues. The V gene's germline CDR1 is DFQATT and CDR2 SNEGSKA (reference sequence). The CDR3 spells CSARGASGRLHTGELFF. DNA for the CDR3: TGCAGTGCTAGAGGTGCTAGCGGGAGGTTGCACACCGGGGAGCTGTTTTTT.

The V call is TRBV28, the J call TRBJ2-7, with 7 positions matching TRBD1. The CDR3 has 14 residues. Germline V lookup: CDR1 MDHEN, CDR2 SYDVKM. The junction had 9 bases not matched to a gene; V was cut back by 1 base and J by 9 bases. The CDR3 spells CASSLYRGHLGQYF. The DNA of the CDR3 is TGTGCCAGCAGTTTATACAGGGGCCACCTCGGGCAGTACTTC.

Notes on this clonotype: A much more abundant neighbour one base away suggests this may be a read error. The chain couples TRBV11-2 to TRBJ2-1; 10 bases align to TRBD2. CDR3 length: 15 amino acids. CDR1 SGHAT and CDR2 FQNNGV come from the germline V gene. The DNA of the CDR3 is TGTGCCAGCAGCCCCGGGACTAGCGTCCACAATGAGCATTTCTTC. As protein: CASSPGTSVHNEHFF.

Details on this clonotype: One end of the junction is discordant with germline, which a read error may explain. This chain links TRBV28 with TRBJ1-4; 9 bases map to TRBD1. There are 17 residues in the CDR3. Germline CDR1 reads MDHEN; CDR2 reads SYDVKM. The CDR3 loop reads CASSFNLGQGKYEKLIF. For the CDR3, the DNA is TGTGCCAGCAGTTTCAATCTCGGACAGGGGAAGTATGAAAAACTGATTTTT.

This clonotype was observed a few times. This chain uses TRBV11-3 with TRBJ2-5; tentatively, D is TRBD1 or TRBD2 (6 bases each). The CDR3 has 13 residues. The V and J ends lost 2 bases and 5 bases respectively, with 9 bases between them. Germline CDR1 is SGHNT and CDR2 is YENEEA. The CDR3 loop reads CASSLRGDETQYF. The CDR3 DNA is TGTGCCAGCAGCTTAAGGGGGGACGAGACCCAGTACTTC.

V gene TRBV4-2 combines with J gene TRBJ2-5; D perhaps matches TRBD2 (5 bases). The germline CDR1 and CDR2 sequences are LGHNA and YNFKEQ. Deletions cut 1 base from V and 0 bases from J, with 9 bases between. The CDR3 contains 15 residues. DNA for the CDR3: TGTGCCAGCAGCCAAGCGGAGCGGTACCAAGAGACCCAGTACTTC. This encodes CASSQAERYQETQYF.

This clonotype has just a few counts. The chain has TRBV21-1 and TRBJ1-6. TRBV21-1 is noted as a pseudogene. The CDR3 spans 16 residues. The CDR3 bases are TGTGCCAGCAGCAAAGACAGTACCTCCTATAATTCACCCCTCCACTTT. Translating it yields CASSKDSTSYNSPLHF.

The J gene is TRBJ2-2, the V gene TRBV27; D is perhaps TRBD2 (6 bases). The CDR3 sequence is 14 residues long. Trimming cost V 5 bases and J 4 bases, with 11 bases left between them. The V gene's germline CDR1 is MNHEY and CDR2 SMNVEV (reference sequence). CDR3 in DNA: TGTGCCAGCAGTGTCAGCGGGCTCACCGGGGAGCTGTTTTTT. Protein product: CASSVSGLTGELFF.

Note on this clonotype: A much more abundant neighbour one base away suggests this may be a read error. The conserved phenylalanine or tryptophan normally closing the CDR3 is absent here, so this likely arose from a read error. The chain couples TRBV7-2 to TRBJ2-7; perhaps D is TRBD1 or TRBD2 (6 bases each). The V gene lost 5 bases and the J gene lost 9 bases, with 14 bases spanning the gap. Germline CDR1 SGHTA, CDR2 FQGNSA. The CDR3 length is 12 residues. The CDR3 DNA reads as TGTGCCAGCAGCCCGCGGGACACTTGGCAGTACATC. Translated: CASSPRDTWQYI.